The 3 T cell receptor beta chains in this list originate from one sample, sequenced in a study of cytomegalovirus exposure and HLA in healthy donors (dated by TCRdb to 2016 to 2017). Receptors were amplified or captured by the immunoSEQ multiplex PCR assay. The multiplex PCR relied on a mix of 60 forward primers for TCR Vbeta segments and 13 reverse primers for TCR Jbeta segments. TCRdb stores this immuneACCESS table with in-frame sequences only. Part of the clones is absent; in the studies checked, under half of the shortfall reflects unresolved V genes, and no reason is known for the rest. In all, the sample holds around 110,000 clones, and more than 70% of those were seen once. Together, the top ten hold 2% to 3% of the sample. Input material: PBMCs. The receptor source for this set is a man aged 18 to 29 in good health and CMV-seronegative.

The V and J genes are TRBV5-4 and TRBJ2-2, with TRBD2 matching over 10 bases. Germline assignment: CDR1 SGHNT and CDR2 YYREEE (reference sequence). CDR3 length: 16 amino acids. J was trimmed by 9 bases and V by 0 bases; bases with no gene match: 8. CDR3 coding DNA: TGTGCCAGCAGCTTGGGCAGCGGGGGGGCCCAACGGGAGCTGTTTTTT. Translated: CASSLGSGGAQRELFF.

CDR3 sequence: CASSIGTSNEETQYF. The CDR3 bases are TGTGCCAGTAGTATAGGGACTAGTAACGAAGAGACCCAGTACTTC. V is TRBV19 and J is TRBJ2-5; 7 positions agree with TRBD2. Germline-derived CDR1 and CDR2 are LNHDA and SQIVND (reference sequence). J gave up 3 bases and V 1 base, and 5 bases lay outside the gene matches. The CDR3 totals 15 residues.

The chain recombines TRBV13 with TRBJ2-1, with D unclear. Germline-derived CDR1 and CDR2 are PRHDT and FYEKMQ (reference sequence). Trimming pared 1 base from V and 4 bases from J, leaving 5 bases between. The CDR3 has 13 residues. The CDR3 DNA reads TGTGCCAGCAGCTTAGCACTGTACAATGAGCAGTTCTTC. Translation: CASSLALYNEQFF.